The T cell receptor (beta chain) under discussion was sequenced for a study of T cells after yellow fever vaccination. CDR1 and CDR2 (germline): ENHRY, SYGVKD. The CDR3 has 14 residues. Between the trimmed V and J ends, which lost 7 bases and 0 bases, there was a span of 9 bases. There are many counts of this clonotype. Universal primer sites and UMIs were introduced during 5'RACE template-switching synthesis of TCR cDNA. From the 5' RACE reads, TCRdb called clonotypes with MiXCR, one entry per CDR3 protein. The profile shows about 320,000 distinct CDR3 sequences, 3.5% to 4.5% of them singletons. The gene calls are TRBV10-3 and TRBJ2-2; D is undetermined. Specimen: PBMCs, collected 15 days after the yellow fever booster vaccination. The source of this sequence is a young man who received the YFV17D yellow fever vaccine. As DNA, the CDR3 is TGTGCCATCAAAGACGGAACGAACACCGGGGAGCTGTTTTTT. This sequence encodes CAIKDGTNTGELFF.